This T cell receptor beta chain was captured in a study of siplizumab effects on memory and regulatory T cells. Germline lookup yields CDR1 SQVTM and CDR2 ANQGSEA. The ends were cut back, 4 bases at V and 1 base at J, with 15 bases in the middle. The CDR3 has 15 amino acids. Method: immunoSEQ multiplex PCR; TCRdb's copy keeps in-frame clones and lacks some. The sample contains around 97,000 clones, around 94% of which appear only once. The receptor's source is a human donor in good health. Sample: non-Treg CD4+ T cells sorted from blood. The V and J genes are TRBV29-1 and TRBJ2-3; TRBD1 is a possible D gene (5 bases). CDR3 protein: CSVASLGQRTDTQYF. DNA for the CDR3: TGCAGCGTTGCCTCTCTGGGGCAACGCACAGATACGCAGTATTTT.